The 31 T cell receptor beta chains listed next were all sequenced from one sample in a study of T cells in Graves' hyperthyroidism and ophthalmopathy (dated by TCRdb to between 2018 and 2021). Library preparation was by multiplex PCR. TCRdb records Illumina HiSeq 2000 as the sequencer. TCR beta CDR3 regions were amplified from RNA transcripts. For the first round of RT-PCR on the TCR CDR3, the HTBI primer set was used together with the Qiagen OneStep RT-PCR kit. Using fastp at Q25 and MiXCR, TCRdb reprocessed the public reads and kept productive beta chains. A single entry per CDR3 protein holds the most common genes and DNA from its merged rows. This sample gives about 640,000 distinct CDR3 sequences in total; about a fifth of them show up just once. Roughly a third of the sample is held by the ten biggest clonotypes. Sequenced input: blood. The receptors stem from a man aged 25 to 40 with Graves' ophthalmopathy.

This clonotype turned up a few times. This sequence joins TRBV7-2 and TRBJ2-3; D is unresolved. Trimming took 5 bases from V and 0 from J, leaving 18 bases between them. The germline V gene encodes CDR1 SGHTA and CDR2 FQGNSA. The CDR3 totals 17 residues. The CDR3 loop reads CASSPRARPISTDTQYF. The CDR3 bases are TGTGCCAGCAGCCCCCGGGCCCGACCGATAAGCACAGATACGCAGTATTTT.

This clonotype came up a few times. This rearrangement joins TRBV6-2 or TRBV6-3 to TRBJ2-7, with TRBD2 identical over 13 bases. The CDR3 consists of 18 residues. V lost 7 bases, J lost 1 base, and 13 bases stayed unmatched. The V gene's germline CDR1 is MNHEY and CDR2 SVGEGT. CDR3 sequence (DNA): TGTGCCAGCACCACGGGACTAGCGGGAACATCAGGTTCCTACGAGCAGTACTTC. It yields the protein CASTTGLAGTSGSYEQYF.

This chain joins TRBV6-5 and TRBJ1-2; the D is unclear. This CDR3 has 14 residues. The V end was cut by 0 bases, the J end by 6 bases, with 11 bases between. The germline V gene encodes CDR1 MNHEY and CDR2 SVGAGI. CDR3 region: CASSYSGRRDGYTF. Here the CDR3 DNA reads TGTGCCAGCAGTTACTCTGGGCGGAGGGATGGCTACACCTTC.

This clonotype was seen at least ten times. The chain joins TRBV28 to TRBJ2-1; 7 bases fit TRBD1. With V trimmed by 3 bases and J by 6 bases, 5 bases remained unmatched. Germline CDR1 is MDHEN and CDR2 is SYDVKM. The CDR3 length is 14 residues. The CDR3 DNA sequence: TGTGCCAGCAGTTTCCCGGGACAGAGCAATGAGCAGTTCTTC. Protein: CASSFPGQSNEQFF.

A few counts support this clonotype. The CDR3 nucleotides are TGTGCCAGCAGTTCCCCGTCTATTTATAGCAATCAGCCCCAGCATTTT. The encoded protein is CASSSPSIYSNQPQHF. The chain employs TRBV12-3 or TRBV12-4 and TRBJ1-5; D is unresolved. V lost 4 bases, J lost 0 bases, and 13 bases lay in between. There are 16 residues in the CDR3.

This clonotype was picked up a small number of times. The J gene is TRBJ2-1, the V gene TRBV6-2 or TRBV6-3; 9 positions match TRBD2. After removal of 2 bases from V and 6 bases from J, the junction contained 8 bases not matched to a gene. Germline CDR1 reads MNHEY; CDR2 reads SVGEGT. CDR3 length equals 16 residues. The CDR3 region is CASSYPGAGGGNEQFF. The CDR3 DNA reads TGTGCCAGCAGTTACCCAGGAGCGGGAGGAGGCAATGAGCAGTTCTTC.

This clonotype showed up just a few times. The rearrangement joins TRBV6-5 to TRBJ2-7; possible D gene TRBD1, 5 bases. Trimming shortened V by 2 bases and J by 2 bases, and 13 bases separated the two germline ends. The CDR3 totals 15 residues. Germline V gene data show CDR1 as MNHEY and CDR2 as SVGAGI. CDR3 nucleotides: TGTGCCAGCAGTTACAGGGCAGGGTTTACCTACGAGCAGTACTTC. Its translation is CASSYRAGFTYEQYF.

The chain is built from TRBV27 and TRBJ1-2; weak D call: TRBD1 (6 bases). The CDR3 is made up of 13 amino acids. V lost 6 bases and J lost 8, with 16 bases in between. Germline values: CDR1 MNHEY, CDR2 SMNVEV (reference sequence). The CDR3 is CASSPRGGEGYTF. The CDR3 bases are TGTGCCAGCAGCCCAAGGGGGGGGGAGGGCTACACCTTC.

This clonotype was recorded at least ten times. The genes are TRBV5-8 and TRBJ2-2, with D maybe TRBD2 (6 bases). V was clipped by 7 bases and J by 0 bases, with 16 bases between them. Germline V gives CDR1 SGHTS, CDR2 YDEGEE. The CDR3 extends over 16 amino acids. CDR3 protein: CASRPGRLTNTGELFF. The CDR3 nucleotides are TGTGCCAGCCGTCCAGGGAGGCTCACGAACACCGGGGAGCTGTTTTTT. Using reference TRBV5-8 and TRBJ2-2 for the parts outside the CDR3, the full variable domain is EAGVTQSPTHLIKTRGQQATLRCSPISGHTSVYWYQQALGLGLQFLLWYDEGEERNRGNFPPRFSGRQFPNYSSELNVNALELEDSALYLCASRPGRLTNTGELFFGEGSRLTVL.

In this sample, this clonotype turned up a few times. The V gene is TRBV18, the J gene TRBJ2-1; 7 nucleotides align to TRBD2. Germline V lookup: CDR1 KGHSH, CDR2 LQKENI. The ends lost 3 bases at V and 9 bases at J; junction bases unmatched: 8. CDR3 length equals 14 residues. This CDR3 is CASSPSSGPREQFF. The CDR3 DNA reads TGTGCCAGCTCACCTTCTAGCGGACCTCGTGAGCAGTTCTTC.

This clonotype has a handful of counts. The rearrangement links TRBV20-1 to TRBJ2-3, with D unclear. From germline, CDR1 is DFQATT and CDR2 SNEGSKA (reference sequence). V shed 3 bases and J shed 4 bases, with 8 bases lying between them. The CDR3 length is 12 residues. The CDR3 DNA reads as TGCAGTGCTAGTAAGGCGGCAGATACGCAGTATTTT. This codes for CSASKAADTQYF.

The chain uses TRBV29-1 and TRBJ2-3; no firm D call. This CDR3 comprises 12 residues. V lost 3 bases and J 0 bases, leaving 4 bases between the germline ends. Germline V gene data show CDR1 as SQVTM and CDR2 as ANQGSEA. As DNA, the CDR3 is TGCAGCGTTGAGGACAGCACAGATACGCAGTATTTT. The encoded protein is CSVEDSTDTQYF.

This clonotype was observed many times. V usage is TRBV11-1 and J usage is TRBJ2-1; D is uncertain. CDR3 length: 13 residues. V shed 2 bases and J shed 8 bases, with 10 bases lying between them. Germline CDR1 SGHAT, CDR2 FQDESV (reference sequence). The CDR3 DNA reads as TGTGCCAGCAGCTTATCCCTAGGCGATGAGCAGTTCTTC. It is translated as CASSLSLGDEQFF.

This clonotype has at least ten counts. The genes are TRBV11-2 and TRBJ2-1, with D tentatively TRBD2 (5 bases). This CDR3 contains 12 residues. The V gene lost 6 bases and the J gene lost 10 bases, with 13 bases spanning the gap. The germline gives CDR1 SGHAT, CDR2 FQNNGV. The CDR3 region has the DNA TGTGCCAGCAGTCAGGCGGGTCTCGAGCAGTTCTTC. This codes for CASSQAGLEQFF. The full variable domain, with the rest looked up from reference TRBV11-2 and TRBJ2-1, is EAGVAQSPRYKIIEKRQSVAFWCNPISGHATLYWYQQILGQGPKLLIQFQNNGVVDDSQLPKDRFSAERLKGVDSTLKIQPAKLEDSAVYLCASSQAGLEQFFGPGTRLTVL.

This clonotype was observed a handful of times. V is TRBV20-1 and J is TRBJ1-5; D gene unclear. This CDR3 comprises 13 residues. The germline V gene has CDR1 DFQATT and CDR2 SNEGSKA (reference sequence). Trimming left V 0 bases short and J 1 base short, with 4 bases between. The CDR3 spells CSAREESNQPQHF. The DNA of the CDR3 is TGCAGTGCTAGAGAGGAAAGCAATCAGCCCCAGCATTTT.

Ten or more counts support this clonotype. CDR3: CASSSPTEPVGYTF. The CDR3 region has the DNA TGTGCCAGCAGCTCCCCCACTGAGCCTGTGGGCTACACCTTC. This sequence joins TRBV7-9 and TRBJ1-2; D remains unclear. The CDR3 covers 14 residues. Germline lookup yields CDR1 SEHNR and CDR2 FQNEAQ (reference sequence). V was trimmed by 4 bases and J by 8 bases, leaving 17 bases between them.

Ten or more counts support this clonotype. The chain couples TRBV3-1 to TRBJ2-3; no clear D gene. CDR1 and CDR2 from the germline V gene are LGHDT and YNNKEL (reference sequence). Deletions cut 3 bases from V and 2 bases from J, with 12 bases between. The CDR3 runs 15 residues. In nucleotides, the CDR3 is TGTGCCAGCAGCCATGACCAGAGCCCCACAGATACGCAGTATTTT. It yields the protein CASSHDQSPTDTQYF.

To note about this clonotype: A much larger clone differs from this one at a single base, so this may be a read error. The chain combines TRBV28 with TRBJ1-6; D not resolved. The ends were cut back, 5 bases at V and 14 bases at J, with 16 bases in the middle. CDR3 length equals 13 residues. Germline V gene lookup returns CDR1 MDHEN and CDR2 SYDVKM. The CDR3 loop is CASSRPVDGSLHF. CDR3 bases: TGTGCCAGCAGTCGTCCCGTGGATGGATCCCTCCACTTT.

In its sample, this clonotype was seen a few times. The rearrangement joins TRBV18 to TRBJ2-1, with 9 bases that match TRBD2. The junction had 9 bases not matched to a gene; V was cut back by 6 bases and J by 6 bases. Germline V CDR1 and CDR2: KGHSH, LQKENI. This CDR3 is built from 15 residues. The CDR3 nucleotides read TGTGCCAGCTCCCCTTTGGCGGGAGGGAGCAATGAGCAGTTCTTC. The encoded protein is CASSPLAGGSNEQFF.

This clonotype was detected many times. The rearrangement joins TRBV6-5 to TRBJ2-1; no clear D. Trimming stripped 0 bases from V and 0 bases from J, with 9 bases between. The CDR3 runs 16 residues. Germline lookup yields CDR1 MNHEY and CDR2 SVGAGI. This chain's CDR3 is CASSYSGASSYNEQFF. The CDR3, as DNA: TGTGCCAGCAGTTACTCAGGTGCTAGCTCCTACAATGAGCAGTTCTTC.

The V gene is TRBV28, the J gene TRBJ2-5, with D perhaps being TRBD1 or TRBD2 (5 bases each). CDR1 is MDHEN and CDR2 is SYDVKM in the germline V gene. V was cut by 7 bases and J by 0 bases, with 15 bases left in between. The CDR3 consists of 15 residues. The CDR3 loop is CASKPGPKYQETQYF. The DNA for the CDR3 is TGTGCCAGCAAACCGGGACCAAAATACCAAGAGACCCAGTACTTC.

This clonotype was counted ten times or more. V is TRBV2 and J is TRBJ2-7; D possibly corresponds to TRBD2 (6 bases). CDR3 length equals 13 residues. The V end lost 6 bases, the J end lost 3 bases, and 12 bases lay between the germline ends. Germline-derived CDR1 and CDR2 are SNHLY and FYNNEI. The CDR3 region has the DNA TGTGCCAGCAGCGCCGGGACTGGCTACGAGCAGTACTTC. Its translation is CASSAGTGYEQYF. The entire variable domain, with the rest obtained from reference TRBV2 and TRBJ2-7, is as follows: EPEVTQTPSHQVTQMGQEVILRCVPISNHLYFYWYRQILGQKVEFLVSFYNNEISEKSEIFDDQFSVERPDGSNFTLKIRSTKLEDSAMYFCASSAGTGYEQYFGPGTRLTVT.

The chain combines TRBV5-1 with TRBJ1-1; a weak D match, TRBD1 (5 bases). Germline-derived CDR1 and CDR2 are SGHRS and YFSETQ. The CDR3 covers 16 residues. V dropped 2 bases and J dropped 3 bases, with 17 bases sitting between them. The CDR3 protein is CASSLKEMGLYTEAFF. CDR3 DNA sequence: TGCGCCAGCAGCTTAAAGGAAATGGGACTTTACACTGAAGCTTTCTTT.

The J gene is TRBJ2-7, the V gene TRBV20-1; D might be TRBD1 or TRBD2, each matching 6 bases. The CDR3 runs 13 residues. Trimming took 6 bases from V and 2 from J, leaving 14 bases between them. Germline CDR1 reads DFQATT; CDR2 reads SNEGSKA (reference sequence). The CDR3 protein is CSALGGGPYEQYF. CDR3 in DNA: TGCAGTGCCCTGGGGGGCGGGCCCTACGAGCAGTACTTC.

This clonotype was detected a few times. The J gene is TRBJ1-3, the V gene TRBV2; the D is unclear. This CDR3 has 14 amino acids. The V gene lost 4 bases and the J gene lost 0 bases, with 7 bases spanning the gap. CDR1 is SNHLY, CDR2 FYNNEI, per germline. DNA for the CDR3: TGTGCCAGCAGTGGCTTAACCTCTGGAAACACCATATATTTT. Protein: CASSGLTSGNTIYF.

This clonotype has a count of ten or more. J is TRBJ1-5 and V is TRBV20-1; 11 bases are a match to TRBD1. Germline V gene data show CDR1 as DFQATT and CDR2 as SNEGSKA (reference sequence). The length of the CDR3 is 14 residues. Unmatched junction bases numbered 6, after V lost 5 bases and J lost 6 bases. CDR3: CSAQDRGHGQPQHF. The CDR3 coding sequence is TGCAGTGCTCAGGACAGGGGGCATGGTCAGCCCCAGCATTTT.

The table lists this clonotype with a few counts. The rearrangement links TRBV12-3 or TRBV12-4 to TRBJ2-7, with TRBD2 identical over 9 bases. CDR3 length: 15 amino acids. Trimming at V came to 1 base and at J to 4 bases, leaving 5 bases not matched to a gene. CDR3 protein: CASSLGGRAFYEQYF. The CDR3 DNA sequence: TGTGCCAGCAGTTTAGGCGGGAGGGCCTTTTACGAGCAGTACTTC.

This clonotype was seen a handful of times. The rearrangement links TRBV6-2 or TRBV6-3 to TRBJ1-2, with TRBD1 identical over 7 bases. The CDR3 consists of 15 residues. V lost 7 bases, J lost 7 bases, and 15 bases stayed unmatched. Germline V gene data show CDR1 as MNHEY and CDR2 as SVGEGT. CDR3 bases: TGTGCCAGCACCCAAGGGACAGTCCTAGTCCGTGGCTACACCTTC. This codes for CASTQGTVLVRGYTF.

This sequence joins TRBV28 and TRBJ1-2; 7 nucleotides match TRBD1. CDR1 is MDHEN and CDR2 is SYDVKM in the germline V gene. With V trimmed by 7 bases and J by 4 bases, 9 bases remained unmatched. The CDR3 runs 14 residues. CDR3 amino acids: CASTPGQEPYGYTF. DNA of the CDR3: TGTGCCAGCACTCCCGGACAGGAACCCTATGGCTACACCTTC.

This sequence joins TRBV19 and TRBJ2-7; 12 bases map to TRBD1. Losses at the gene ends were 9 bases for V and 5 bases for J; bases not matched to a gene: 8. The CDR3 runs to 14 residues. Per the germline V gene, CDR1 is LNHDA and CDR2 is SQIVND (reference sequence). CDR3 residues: CASDLRDRGHEQYF. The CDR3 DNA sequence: TGTGCCAGCGATCTCCGGGACAGGGGGCACGAGCAGTACTTC.

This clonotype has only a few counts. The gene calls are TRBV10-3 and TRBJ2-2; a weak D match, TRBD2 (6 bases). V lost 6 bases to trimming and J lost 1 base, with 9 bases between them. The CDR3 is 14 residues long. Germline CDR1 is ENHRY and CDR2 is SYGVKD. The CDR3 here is CAISMGLNTGELFF. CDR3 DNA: TGTGCCATCAGCATGGGACTGAACACCGGGGAGCTGTTTTTT.